This note documents a single T cell receptor beta chain sequence. Its antigen is undetermined. PCR primers comprised 60 Vbeta and 13 Jbeta primers. Per the original methods: Around 12 million of tens of millions of unique TCR beta chains were shared, per a later count. Using immunoSEQ multiplex PCR, the repertoire was profiled, and TCRdb retains in-frame clones only, with some absent. The V and J calls and clone size were taken over from that table, and D and trimming were inferred from the DNA. The profile shows roughly 110,000 clones, 65% to 75% of them singletons. This specimen comes from a study of cytomegalovirus exposure and HLA in healthy donors. Study-level points and caveats: Accounts indicate the classifier identified cytomegalovirus status with strong specificity and sensitivity.

There are 12 residues in the CDR3. CDR1 is MDHEN and CDR2 is SYDVKM in the germline V gene. The trim removed 8 bases at V and 5 bases at J, leaving 3 bases unmatched. All the people who gave samples were healthy bone marrow donors. The V gene is TRBV28, the J gene TRBJ2-1; 7 bases fit TRBD1. Specimen: PBMCs. This receptor was taken from a young man in good health and CMV-seropositive. CDR3 sequence (DNA): TGTGCCAGCCTACAGGGGCACAATGAGCAGTTCTTC. Translating it yields CASLQGHNEQFF.